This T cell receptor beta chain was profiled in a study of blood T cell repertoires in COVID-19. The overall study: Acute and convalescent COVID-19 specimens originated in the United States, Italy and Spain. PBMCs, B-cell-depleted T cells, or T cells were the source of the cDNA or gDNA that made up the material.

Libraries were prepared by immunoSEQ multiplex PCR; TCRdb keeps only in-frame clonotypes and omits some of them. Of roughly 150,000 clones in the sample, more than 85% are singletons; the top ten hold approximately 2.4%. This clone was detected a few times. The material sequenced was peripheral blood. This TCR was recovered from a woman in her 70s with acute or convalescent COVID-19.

CDR3 sequence (DNA): TGTGCCAGCAGTGAAACTGGAGTGAACACCGGGGAGCTGTTTTTT. Its protein is CASSETGVNTGELFF. V is TRBV2 and J is TRBJ2-2, with D uncertain. With 2 bases removed from V and 1 base from J, the gap between germline ends came to 8 bases. The CDR3 runs to 15 residues. Germline values: CDR1 SNHLY, CDR2 FYNNEI. Drawing the rest from reference TRBV2 and TRBJ2-2, the complete variable domain is EPEVTQTPSHQVTQMGQEVILRCVPISNHLYFYWYRQILGQKVEFLVSFYNNEISEKSEIFDDQFSVERPDGSNFTLKIRSTKLEDSAMYFCASSETGVNTGELFFGEGSRLTVL.